Each of the 2 T cell receptor beta chains below was sequenced from the same sample in a study of T cell changes during pregnancy in multiple sclerosis. Here immunoSEQ multiplex PCR was the method, and the copy in TCRdb shows in-frame clones only, minus some. Here the sample spans nearly 50,000 clones, 94% being singletons. The sequencing here drew on CD4+ T cells from peripheral blood mononuclear cells, taken in the first trimester of pregnancy. The source is a female donor with multiple sclerosis, enrolled in a pregnancy study.

The chain links TRBV9 to TRBJ1-5; the D gene is possibly TRBD1 (6 bases). V lost 3 bases, J lost 4 bases, and 14 bases lay in between. CDR3 length equals 15 residues. Germline V gene sequence: CDR1 SGDLS, CDR2 YYNGEE. CDR3 sequence reads: CASSGSSRGNQPQHF. CDR3 coding DNA: TGTGCCAGCAGCGGCTCCTCCAGGGGAAATCAGCCCCAGCATTTT.

V gene TRBV11-2 combines with J gene TRBJ1-3; no firm D call. Germline CDR1 is SGHAT and CDR2 is FQNNGV. This CDR3 contains 13 residues. V gave up 3 bases and J gave up 0 bases, with 3 bases separating them. The CDR3 spells CASSFYSGNTIYF. CDR3 nucleotide sequence: TGTGCCAGCAGCTTTTACTCTGGAAACACCATATATTTT.